The next 19 T cell receptor beta chains were all read from a single sample in a study of cytomegalovirus exposure and HLA in healthy donors. In the PCR, 60 Vbeta and 13 Jbeta primers were used. The data were produced by immunoSEQ multiplex PCR, yet TCRdb's version contains in-frame clones alone and is incomplete. Of 110,000 or so clones in the sample, about 78% were seen once. Sequenced material: PBMCs. The receptors stem from a woman in her twenties or thirties in good health and CMV-seropositive.

Turning to this clone: No conserved phenylalanine or tryptophan ends this CDR3, so it is likely a read error. This sequence joins TRBV29-1 and TRBJ2-7, with TRBD2 as a possible D gene (6 bases). This CDR3 region has 13 residues. With 2 bases removed from V and 3 bases from J, the gap between germline ends came to 11 bases. Germline V CDR1 and CDR2: SQVTM, ANQGSEA. CDR3 in DNA: TGCAGCGTTGAATGGGCGGGGTACTACGAGCAGTACCTC. Its protein is CSVEWAGYYEQYL.

The DNA for the CDR3 is TGTGCCACTCGACAGGGCCCTGAAGCTTTCTTT. This codes for CATRQGPEAFF. The chain couples TRBV2 to TRBJ1-1; 7 bases fit TRBD1. The CDR3 runs to 11 residues. V lost 10 bases and J lost 6; bases outside the gene matches: 5. The V gene's germline CDR1 is SNHLY and CDR2 FYNNEI.

The gene calls are TRBV30 and TRBJ1-4; D might be TRBD1 (5 bases). This CDR3 spans 14 amino acids. V dropped 0 bases and J dropped 6 bases, with 11 bases sitting between them. Germline-derived CDR1 and CDR2 are GTSNPN and SVGIG (reference sequence). The CDR3 DNA reads TGTGCCTGGAGTGTAGGTGGAGGGGATGAAAAACTGTTTTTT. Residues: CAWSVGGGDEKLFF.

This clone showed up just once. The gene calls are TRBV19 and TRBJ1-2; TRBD1 agrees at 11 bases. The trim removed 4 bases at V and 7 bases at J, leaving 8 bases unmatched. The germline V gene encodes CDR1 LNHDA and CDR2 SQIVND (reference sequence). This CDR3 comprises 15 residues. CDR3 coding DNA: TGTGCCAGTAGTACTCCCGGGACAGGGGGAACTGGCTACACCTTC. It specifies CASSTPGTGGTGYTF.

The chain joins TRBV7-9 to TRBJ2-3; D perhaps matches TRBD2 (6 bases). Per germline, CDR1 SEHNR and CDR2 FQNEAQ (reference sequence). V was pared by 5 bases and J by 3 bases, with 21 bases between. The CDR3 runs to 17 residues. Here the CDR3 reads CASSPPGAGPPTDTQYF. The CDR3 DNA is TGTGCCAGCAGCCCACCGGGCGCGGGGCCCCCGACAGATACGCAGTATTTT.

The gene calls are TRBV5-8 and TRBJ1-5; 7 positions match TRBD1. The CDR3 loop spans 13 amino acids. Germline V CDR1 and CDR2: SGHTS, YDEGEE. V shed 4 bases, J shed 5 bases, and the junction held 3 bases outside the gene matches. The CDR3 coding sequence is TGTGCCAGCAGCCGGGACAGTTATCAGCCCCAGCATTTT. Residues: CASSRDSYQPQHF.

This clone has only a few counts. The chain has TRBV4-1 and TRBJ1-1; unclear D gene. Germline V gene data show CDR1 as MGHRA and CDR2 as YSYEKL. V lost 4 bases and J 1 base, leaving 10 bases between the germline ends. The CDR3 has 14 amino acids. The CDR3 loop is CASSLKTENTEAFF. The CDR3 DNA follows: TGCGCCAGCAGCCTGAAAACAGAGAACACTGAAGCTTTCTTT.

The chain combines TRBV4-1 with TRBJ1-5; no definite D call. This CDR3 is built from 15 residues. The germline CDR1 and CDR2 sequences are MGHRA and YSYEKL. Trimming cost V 5 bases and J 6 bases, with 17 bases left between them. CDR3 DNA sequence: TGCGCCAGCAGCGTATTTTTGGAGACGGGTCAGCCCCAGCATTTT. Its translation is CASSVFLETGQPQHF.

V and J are TRBV10-3 and TRBJ2-3; 8 bases line up with TRBD2. The ends lost 4 bases at V and 3 bases at J; junction bases unmatched: 6. The CDR3 sequence is 15 residues long. CDR1 ENHRY and CDR2 SYGVKD come from the germline V gene. In DNA, the CDR3 is TGTGCCATCAGTGGCGTCCCTAGCGGGACAGATACGCAGTATTTT. Its translation is CAISGVPSGTDTQYF.

The rearrangement joins TRBV2 to TRBJ1-1; 8 bases are a match to TRBD1. CDR3 length: 15 residues. V was pared by 5 bases and J by 6 bases, with 11 bases of the junction left unmatched. CDR1 is SNHLY and CDR2 is FYNNEI in the germline V gene. CDR3 bases: TGTGCCAGCAGTAAATACAGGGGGTCAGATGCTGAAGCTTTCTTT. It is translated as CASSKYRGSDAEAFF. The full variable domain, in which reference TRBV2 and TRBJ1-1 provide the parts outside the CDR3, is EPEVTQTPSHQVTQMGQEVILRCVPISNHLYFYWYRQILGQKVEFLVSFYNNEISEKSEIFDDQFSVERPDGSNFTLKIRSTKLEDSAMYFCASSKYRGSDAEAFFGQGTRLTVV.

V is TRBV9 and J is TRBJ1-2, with 7 bases lining up with TRBD1. The length of the CDR3 is 14 residues. The J segment lost 4 bases and the V segment lost 3 bases, leaving 6 bases of the junction unmatched. Germline CDR1 reads SGDLS; CDR2 reads YYNGEE. CDR3 in amino acids: CASSASQGFYGYTF. DNA for the CDR3: TGTGCCAGCAGCGCCTCACAGGGGTTCTATGGCTACACCTTC. Together with reference TRBV9 and TRBJ1-2, the CDR3 gives the full variable domain: DSGVTQTPKHLITATGQRVTLRCSPRSGDLSVYWYQQSLDQGLQFLIQYYNGEERAKGNILERFSAQQFPDLHSELNLSSLELGDSALYFCASSASQGFYGYTFGSGTRLTVV.

This clone occurred a few times. The chain links TRBV4-2 to TRBJ1-3; 9 positions agree with TRBD1. The length of the CDR3 is 17 residues. Germline CDR1 and CDR2: LGHNA and YNFKEQ. V shed 0 bases and J 2 bases; nucleotides not matched to a gene: 5. CDR3 sequence reads: CASSQDLGTGPGNTIYF. The CDR3 DNA is TGTGCCAGCAGCCAAGATCTTGGGACAGGGCCTGGAAACACCATATATTTT.

Regarding this clone: One junction end does not reproduce the germline sequence, and a read error may be involved. This chain links TRBV7-9 with TRBJ2-7, with D perhaps TRBD1 (6 bases). CDR3 length: 13 residues. In germline, CDR1 is SEHNR, CDR2 FQNEAQ (reference sequence). CDR3: CSSSSPGALEQYF. CDR3 coding DNA: TGTTCCAGCAGCTCTCCAGGGGCCCTCGAGCAGTACTTC.

V and J are TRBV15 and TRBJ2-7; 7 nucleotides line up with TRBD2. The V gene's germline CDR1 is LNHNV and CDR2 YYDKDF (reference sequence). This CDR3 is 16 amino acids long. The V and J ends lost 2 bases and 4 bases, in that order; junction bases with no gene match: 11. Here the CDR3 DNA reads TGTGCCACCAGCAGATCCACTAGCGCCAGTGGGTACGAGCAGTACTTC. Encoded protein: CATSRSTSASGYEQYF.

V usage is TRBV11-2 and J usage is TRBJ1-2; tentative D call: TRBD1 (5 bases). V gave up 1 base and J gave up 1 base, with 13 bases separating them. The CDR3 contains 16 residues. CDR1 and CDR2 from the germline V gene are SGHAT and FQNNGV. Written as DNA, the CDR3 is TGTGCCAGCAGCTTAGGGGCAGGGAAGATTAACTATGGCTACACCTTC. This sequence encodes CASSLGAGKINYGYTF.

The chain joins TRBV29-1 to TRBJ2-7; 8 bases map to TRBD1. V trimming: 6 bases; J trimming: 6 bases; junction bases outside the gene matches: 19. From germline, CDR1 is SQVTM and CDR2 ANQGSEA. The length of the CDR3 is 16 residues. This CDR3 reads CSVEKTGGIPSGEQYF. CDR3 coding DNA: TGCAGCGTGGAAAAAACAGGGGGGATCCCTTCGGGCGAGCAGTACTTC.

The genes are TRBV10-3 and TRBJ1-1; 9 bases line up with TRBD1. V lost 3 bases and J lost 1; bases outside the gene matches: 6. In germline, CDR1 is ENHRY, CDR2 SYGVKD. This CDR3 is 16 amino acids long. The CDR3 here is CAISDLQGARNTEAFF. DNA of the CDR3: TGTGCCATCAGTGACCTACAGGGGGCGAGGAACACTGAAGCTTTCTTT.

The V call is TRBV19, the J call TRBJ1-2; a weak D match, TRBD1 (6 bases). Germline loops: CDR1 LNHDA, CDR2 SQIVND (reference sequence). The CDR3 consists of 15 residues. Trimming shortened V by 7 bases and J by 4 bases, and 19 bases separated the two germline ends. CDR3 DNA: TGTGCCAGTACCGCACAGGGACGGGCCCTCTATGGCTACACCTTC. It yields the protein CASTAQGRALYGYTF.

This clone was detected once. The rearrangement links TRBV23-1 to TRBJ1-5, with a tentative D call TRBD1 (5 bases). TRBV23-1 is classed as an ORF, of uncertain function. The CDR3 spans 16 residues. V was cut by 7 bases and J by 9 bases, with 25 bases left in between. This chain's CDR3 is CASTQGVRLPLGPQHF. In DNA, the CDR3 is TGCGCCAGCACCCAAGGGGTCAGGCTACCATTGGGGCCCCAGCATTTT.